The sequence of this T cell receptor (beta chain) was determined in a study of cytomegalovirus exposure and HLA in healthy donors (dated by TCRdb to about 2017). At the level of the whole study: In an earlier analysis of roughly 500 of the donors, 276 Gb of sequence data and about 110 million unique TCR beta sequences from 150 million to 200 million T cells were reported. Around 300 gigabases of sequencing data and approximately 85 million unique TCR sequences were included in an early release covering 550 to 650 HLA-typed donors. Of the roughly 390 genotyped donors, approximately 80% were placed in the genetic ancestry cluster associated with self-reported Caucasian donors. The aim of the study was to test whether cataloging public T cell receptors could identify signatures of past pathogen exposure. Using immunosequencing, the study profiled T cell repertoires from 500 to 800 subjects and related those repertoires to cytomegalovirus serostatus. Along with the roughly 700-subject first cohort, a separate validation cohort of roughly 110 different subjects was used. To predict cytomegalovirus infection status, the study brought together high-throughput TCR immunosequencing, statistical association of individual TCRs with disease status, and machine learning. A later analysis re-analyzed previously published TCR beta repertoires from 600 to 850 donors and added high-resolution HLA genotyping to study TCR occurrence patterns. In the later analysis, no new phenotypic data were used to find candidate immune exposures; instead, reliance was placed on TCR beta sequences and their occurrence across donors. An earlier analysis of several hundred of the donors applied high-throughput TCR beta sequencing to assess whether each TCR beta V gene segment acted as functional or pseudogenic. Alongside the repertoire data, information on donor age, sex, ethnicity and CMV serostatus was compiled. A later genetic analysis used genome-wide SNP genotypes for about three fifths of the 666 donors, treating that subset as a discovery cohort. All discovery cohort repertoires had been generated using a single sequencing platform. Both class I and class II loci were covered by HLA typing, at four-digit resolution. The number of typed donors differed by locus: about 620-640 for A, B, C, DRB1 and DQB1; some 540 for DQA1; 600 to 610 for DPA1; and approximately 450 for DPB1. Several DR-DQ haplotypes were treated as single units for association and clustering because of strong linkage in the cohort. Among about 410 genotyped donors of the cohort, an average of around 240,000 unique TCR beta nucleotide sequences was sequenced per donor, of which about 18% were non-productive. Results the study describes overall, beyond this receptor: In a later analysis, most CMV-associated TCR beta chains were found to appear HLA-restricted, with HLA associations seemingly driven largely by CMV exposure. V-gene and J-gene trimming of TCR beta chains was associated with a missense DCLRE1C variant in a later genetic analysis, and the association was replicated in an independent cohort. A total of 164 TCR beta chains were listed by the study as associated with cytomegalovirus. According to a later analysis, TCR association rates differed among HLA loci, with DRB1 alleles showing the most associated TCRs and HLA-C alleles showing the fewest. In a later analysis, HLA-associated TCR beta chains were found to be more clonally expanded and to have lower generation probabilities than equally common non-associated chains. For the cohort, immune exposure information was limited to CMV serostatus. In an earlier analysis of about 550 of the donors, most TCR beta V segments were observed in productive rearrangements about 87% or about 30% of the time, broadly matching IMGT annotations. Specific HLA alleles were associated with some 15,000 TCR beta sequences at a false discovery rate of 0.05 in a later analysis. A few of the identified cytomegalovirus-associated TCR beta chains were confirmed in vitro to be specific for cytomegalovirus antigens. Some IMGT-functional V segments, including TRBV6-2 and TRBV6-3, could not be told apart with the 87-base-pair reads, so those segments were excluded. Because counts were too low, seventeen rarely observed V segments, including chromosome 9 orphons, were left out of the earlier analysis of some 640 of the donors. Linkage disequilibrium might explain the correlated functional status among segregating V segments, but an unknown experimental factor could not be ruled out. A later genetic analysis reported fewer N-insertions in productive TCRs among donors in an Asian-associated ancestry cluster than the approximately 670-donor mean. Presence/absence analyses assumed roughly uniform sequencing depth across donors, an assumption that may not hold. It was suggested by the authors that the approach could potentially be generalized to other disease states and immunological phenotypes. The cohort was sequenced for TCR beta chains only, and without alpha or paired-chain data the features that could be detected were limited. When HLA alleles, especially DR and DQ, strongly co-occurred, attributing TCR associations to individual alleles was difficult. In both the original and validation cohorts, the classifier was reported to diagnose cytomegalovirus status with high specificity and sensitivity. A further reported finding was that TCR beta sequences accurately predicted the HLA-A and HLA-B alleles for most subjects in the first cohort. In a later analysis, several top co-occurrence clusters were reported to appear linked to parvovirus B19, influenza, CMV and Epstein-Barr virus. Across donors, most TCR sequences were observed very rarely, whereas some public TCRs were present in many individuals. A cluster of highly shared sequence variants was judged likely to represent a technical artifact of the sequencing pipeline. Because some donors lacked HLA typing at each locus, the association tests relied only on the typed subset.

Turning to this clone: What antigen it recognizes has not been identified. One base away there is no much larger clone; base qualities are not given.

Between the V and J ends, shortened by 2 bases and 0 bases respectively, the junction contains 11 bases. Taken from the germline V gene (reference sequence), the CDR1 and CDR2 loops are MNHNY and SVGAGI. Spanning cysteine to phenylalanine, the CDR3 consists of 16 amino acids. The CDR3 DNA has 48 bases and is translated from base 1. The cohort was made up of roughly 670 healthy bone marrow donors. At the time of sampling, every cohort member was nominally healthy, though immune exposures that went unrecorded were likely present. The donor was CMV seronegative and was included in the group of 352 seronegative cohort members. Each donor provided a peripheral blood sample, and peripheral blood mononuclear cells were used for TCR beta sequencing. The Qiagen DNeasy Blood Extraction Kit was used to extract genomic DNA from the blood cell samples. The library was prepared using the immunoSEQ multiplex PCR assay. For the multiplex PCR, a mixture combining 60 forward primers for TCR Vbeta segments and 13 reverse primers for TCR Jbeta segments was used. The CDR3 region of rearranged TCR beta genes was amplified from genomic DNA with a multiplex PCR assay. The Illumina HiSeq System was used to sequence the amplified TCR beta libraries as 87-base-pair reads. As for the original processing: Across the 666 repertoires, a later analysis counted tens of millions of unique TCR beta chains, approximately 10 million of which were shared by at least two donors. A nearest-neighbor algorithm error-corrected the raw reads and collapsed the reads into unique sequences, merging closely related sequences to remove PCR and sequencing errors. To assign V, D and J gene segments, CDR3 sequences were aligned to IMGT reference sequences. For a sequence to be retained, a match of at least six nucleotides to both a V gene segment and a J gene segment was required. A rearrangement was called productive if the CDR3 had no stop codons and remained in frame with V and J, and every other rearrangement was called non-productive. Following IMGT convention, CDR3 was defined as the stretch from the second conserved V-encoded cysteine up to the conserved J-encoded phenylalanine. In an earlier analysis of 587 of the donors, sequences lacking an unambiguous match to a single V gene segment were excluded. An earlier analysis of 550 to 650 of the donors classified V segments as functional when productive rearrangements were above 56.7% and as segregating when the standard deviation between donors was above 5%. A statistical classification framework was built for diagnosing cytomegalovirus status from the catalog of TCR beta chain sequences. A later analysis assigned V and J genes by comparing TCR nucleotide sequences with IMGT/GENE-DB human TR gene sequences. A later analysis assigned CDR3 sequences and most-parsimonious VDJ recombination scenarios with the TCRdist pipeline. A later analysis defined each TCR beta chain by its CDR3 amino acid sequence plus V-gene family, and excluded reads lacking a unique V-gene family. In a later analysis, approximately 640 highly shared, low-generation-probability nucleotide sequences were removed to address suspected cross-contamination and a sequencing artifact. A later analysis calculated a clonal expansion index for each public chain from normalized within-repertoire ranks of inferred template counts. In a later analysis, generation probabilities were computed using a VDJ recombination model fitted to out-of-frame rearrangements, and the results were checked against IGoR. In a later analysis, TCR-TCR, TCR-HLA and TCR-CMV co-occurrence was scored with hypergeometric tests, and a repertoire-size bias correction was applied to TCR pairs. In a later analysis, false discovery rates were estimated by permuting HLA or CMV assignments 20 times. In a later analysis, co-occurring TCRs were grouped using DBSCAN, and TCRdist sequence similarity was added for clustering within HLA-allele-positive subsets. Repertoires with fewer than 30,000 or more than 120,000 public chains, plus five repertoires with anomalous nucleotide sharing, were excluded from co-occurrence clustering. In its TCRdb copy, this immuneACCESS table keeps in-frame sequences only and misses some clones. Where compared with another copy, unresolved V genes explain less than half of these, and the others have no known cause. V and J calls and clone size are given by that table; D and trimming were obtained from the DNA. Recorded for this sample are about 94,000 clones; roughly 78% of them occurred a single time. The top ten clonotypes cover around 0.76% of the sample.

The V and J segments used are TRBV6-6 and TRBJ1-3; a tentative D match to TRBD1 spans 5 bases. The source material was PBMCs. The source of this sequence is a woman aged 60 to 75 in good health and CMV-seronegative. The nucleotide sequence reads TGTGCCAGCAGTTACCCTACAGGCGACTCTGGAAACACCATATATTTT. Its product reads: CASSYPTGDSGNTIYF.